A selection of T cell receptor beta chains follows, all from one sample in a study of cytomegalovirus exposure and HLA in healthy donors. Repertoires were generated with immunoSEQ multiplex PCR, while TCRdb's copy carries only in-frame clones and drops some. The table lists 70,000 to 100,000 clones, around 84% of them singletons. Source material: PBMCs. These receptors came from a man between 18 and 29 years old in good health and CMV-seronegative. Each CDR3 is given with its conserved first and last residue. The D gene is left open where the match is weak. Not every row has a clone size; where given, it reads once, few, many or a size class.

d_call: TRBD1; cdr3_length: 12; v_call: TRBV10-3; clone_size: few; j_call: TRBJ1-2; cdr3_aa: CATRTGEYGYTF; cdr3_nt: TGTGCCACCAGGACAGGGGAGTATGGCTACACCTTC
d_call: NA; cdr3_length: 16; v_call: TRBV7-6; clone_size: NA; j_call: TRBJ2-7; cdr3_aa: CASSAGTATGGYEQYF; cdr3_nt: TGTGCCAGCAGCGCCGGGACAGCCACCGGGGGATACGAGCAGTACTTC
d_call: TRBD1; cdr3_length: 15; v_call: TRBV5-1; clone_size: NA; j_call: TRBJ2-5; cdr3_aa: CASSTMTGGQETQYF; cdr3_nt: TGCGCCAGCAGCACGATGACAGGGGGACAAGAGACCCAGTACTTC
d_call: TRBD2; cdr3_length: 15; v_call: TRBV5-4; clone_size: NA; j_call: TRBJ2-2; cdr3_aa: CASSLRTSGSGELFF; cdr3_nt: TGTGCCAGCAGCTTGCGGACTAGCGGGTCCGGGGAGCTGTTTTTT
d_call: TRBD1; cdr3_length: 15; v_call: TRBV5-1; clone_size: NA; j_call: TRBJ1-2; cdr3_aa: CASSLVRDRNYGYTF; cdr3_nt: TGCGCCAGCAGCCTGGTTCGGGACAGAAACTATGGCTACACCTTC
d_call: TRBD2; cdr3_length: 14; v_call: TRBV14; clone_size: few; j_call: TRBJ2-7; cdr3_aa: CASRESGGVDEQYF; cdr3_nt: TGTGCCAGCAGGGAGAGCGGGGGGGTTGACGAGCAGTACTTC
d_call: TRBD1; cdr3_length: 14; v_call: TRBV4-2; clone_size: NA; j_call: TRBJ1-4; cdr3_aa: CASSQGQGHEKLFF; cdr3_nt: TGTGCCAGCAGCCAAGGACAGGGGCATGAAAAACTGTTTTTT
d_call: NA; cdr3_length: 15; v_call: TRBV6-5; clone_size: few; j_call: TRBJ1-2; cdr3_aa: CASRPASGGDYGYTF; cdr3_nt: TGTGCCAGCAGACCCGCGAGCGGCGGGGACTATGGCTACACCTTC
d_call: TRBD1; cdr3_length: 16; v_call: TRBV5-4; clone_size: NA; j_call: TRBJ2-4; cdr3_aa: CASSQTGEIAKNIQYF; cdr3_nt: TGTGCCAGCAGCCAGACAGGGGAAATAGCCAAAAACATTCAGTACTTC
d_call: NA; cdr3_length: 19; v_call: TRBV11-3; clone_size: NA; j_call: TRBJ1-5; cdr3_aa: CASSLGSPRTRGSGQPQHF; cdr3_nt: TGTGCCAGCAGCTTAGGGTCCCCCCGGACAAGGGGATCCGGTCAGCCCCAGCATTTT
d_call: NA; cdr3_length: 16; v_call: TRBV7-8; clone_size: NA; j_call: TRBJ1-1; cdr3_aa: CASSLAPGRRGTEAFF; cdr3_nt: TGTGCCAGCAGCTTAGCTCCGGGCAGAAGGGGGACTGAAGCTTTCTTT
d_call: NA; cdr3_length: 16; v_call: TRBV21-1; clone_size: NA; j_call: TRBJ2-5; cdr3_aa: CASNLCRAGPQETQYF; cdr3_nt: TGTGCCAGCAACCTTTGTCGAGCGGGGCCACAAGAGACCCAGTACTTC
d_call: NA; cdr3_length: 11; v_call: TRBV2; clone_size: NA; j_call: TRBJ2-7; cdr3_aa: CASSFDIEQYF; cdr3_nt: TGTGCCAGCAGTTTTGACATCGAGCAGTACTTC
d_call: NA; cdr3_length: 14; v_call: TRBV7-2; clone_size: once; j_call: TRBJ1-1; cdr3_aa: CASSLVRGNTEAFF; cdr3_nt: TGTGCCAGCAGCTTAGTGCGGGGGAACACTGAAGCTTTCTTT
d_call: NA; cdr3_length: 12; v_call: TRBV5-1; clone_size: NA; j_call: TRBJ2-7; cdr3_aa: CASSLDIYEQYF; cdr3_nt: TGCGCCAGCAGCCTGGACATTTACGAGCAGTACTTC
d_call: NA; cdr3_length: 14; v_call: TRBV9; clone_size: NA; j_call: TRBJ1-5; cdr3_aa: CASSVMGGNQPQHF; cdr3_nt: TGTGCCAGCAGCGTAATGGGCGGCAATCAGCCCCAGCATTTT
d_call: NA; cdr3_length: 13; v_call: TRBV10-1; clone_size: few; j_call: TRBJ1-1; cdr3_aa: CASSLLRNTEAFF; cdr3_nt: TGCGCCAGCAGTTTACTTCGGAACACTGAAGCTTTCTTT
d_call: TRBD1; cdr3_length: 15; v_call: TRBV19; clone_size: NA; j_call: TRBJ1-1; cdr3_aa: CASSIPGGGGTEAFF; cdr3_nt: TGTGCCAGTAGTATTCCAGGGGGCGGGGGCACTGAAGCTTTCTTT
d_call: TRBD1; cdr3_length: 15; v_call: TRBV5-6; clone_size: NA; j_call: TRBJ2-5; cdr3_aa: CASSLVQGAGETQYF; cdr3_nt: TGTGCCAGCAGCTTGGTCCAGGGGGCGGGGGAGACCCAGTACTTC
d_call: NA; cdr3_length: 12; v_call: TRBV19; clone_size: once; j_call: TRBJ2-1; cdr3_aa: CASSIGYNEQFF; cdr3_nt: TGTGCCAGTAGTATCGGTTACAATGAGCAGTTCTTC
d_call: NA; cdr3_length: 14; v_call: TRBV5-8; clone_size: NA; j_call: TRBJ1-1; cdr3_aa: CASSLAIMNTEAFF; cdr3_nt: TGTGCCAGCAGCTTGGCCATCATGAACACTGAAGCTTTCTTT
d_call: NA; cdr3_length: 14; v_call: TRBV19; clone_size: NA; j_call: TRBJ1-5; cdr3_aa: CASSMGAGNQPQHF; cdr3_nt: TGTGCCAGTAGTATGGGGGCCGGCAATCAGCCCCAGCATTTT
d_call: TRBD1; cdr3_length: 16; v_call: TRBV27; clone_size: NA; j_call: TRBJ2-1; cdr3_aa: CASSLAGTGTYNEQFF; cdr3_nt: TGTGCCAGCAGCTTAGCCGGGACAGGGACCTACAATGAGCAGTTCTTC
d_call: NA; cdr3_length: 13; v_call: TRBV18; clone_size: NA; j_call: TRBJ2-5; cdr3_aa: CASSPPTVEAQYF; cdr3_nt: TGTGCCAGCTCACCGCCGACAGTTGAGGCCCAGTACTTC
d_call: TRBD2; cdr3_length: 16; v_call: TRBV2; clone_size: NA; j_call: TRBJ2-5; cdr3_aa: CASRWALGGSQETQYF; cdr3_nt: TGTGCCAGCAGGTGGGCGCTGGGAGGGTCCCAAGAGACCCAGTACTTC
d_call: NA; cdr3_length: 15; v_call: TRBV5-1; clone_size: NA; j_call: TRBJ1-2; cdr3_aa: CASSLGGALNFRYTF; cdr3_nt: TGCGCCAGCAGCTTGGGTGGAGCGTTGAACTTCCGCTACACCTTC
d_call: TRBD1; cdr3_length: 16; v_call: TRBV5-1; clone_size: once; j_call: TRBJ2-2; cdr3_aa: CASSLSGTANTGELFF; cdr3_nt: TGCGCCAGCAGCTTGTCCGGGACAGCTAACACCGGGGAGCTGTTTTTT
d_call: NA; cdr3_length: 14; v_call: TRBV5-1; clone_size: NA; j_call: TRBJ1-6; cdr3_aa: CASSLQGSDSPLHF; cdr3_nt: TGCGCCAGCAGCTTGCAGGGCTCCGATTCACCCCTCCACTTT
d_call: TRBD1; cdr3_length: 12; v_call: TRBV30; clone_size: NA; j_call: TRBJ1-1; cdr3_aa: CAWSETGKVAFF; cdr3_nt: TGTGCCTGGAGTGAGACAGGGAAAGTGGCTTTCTTT
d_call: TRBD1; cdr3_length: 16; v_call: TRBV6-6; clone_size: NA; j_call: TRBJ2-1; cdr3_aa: CASSYLQGPSYNEQFF; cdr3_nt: TGTGCCAGCAGTTACTTACAGGGGCCTTCCTACAATGAGCAGTTCTTC
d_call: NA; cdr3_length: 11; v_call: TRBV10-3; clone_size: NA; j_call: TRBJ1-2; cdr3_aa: CATQGSYGYTF; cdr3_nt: TGTGCCACACAGGGTTCCTATGGCTACACCTTC
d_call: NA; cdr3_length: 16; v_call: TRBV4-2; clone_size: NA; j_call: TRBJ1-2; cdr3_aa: CASSQDLGPGPGGYTF; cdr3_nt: TGTGCCAGCAGCCAGGACCTGGGCCCAGGCCCGGGAGGCTACACCTTC
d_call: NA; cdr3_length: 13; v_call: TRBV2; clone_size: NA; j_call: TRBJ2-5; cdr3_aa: CASSEWQQETQYF; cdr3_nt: TGTGCCAGCAGTGAATGGCAGCAAGAGACCCAGTACTTC
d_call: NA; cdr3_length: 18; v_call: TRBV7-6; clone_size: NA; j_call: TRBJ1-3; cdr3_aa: CASSSAIRTESSGNTIYF; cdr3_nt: TGTGCCAGCAGCTCCGCAATTCGGACAGAAAGCTCTGGAAACACCATATATTTT
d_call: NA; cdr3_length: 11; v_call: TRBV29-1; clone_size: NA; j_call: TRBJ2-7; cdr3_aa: CSAYTGPEQYF; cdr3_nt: TGCAGCGCCTATACAGGGCCCGAGCAGTACTTC
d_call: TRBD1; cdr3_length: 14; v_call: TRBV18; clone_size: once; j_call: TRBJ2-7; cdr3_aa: CASSRRDRDYEQYF; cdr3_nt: TGTGCCAGCTCTCGGCGGGACAGGGACTACGAGCAGTACTTC
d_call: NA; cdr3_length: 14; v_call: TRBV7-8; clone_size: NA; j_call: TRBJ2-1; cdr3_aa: CASSLGSAYNEQFF; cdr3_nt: TGTGCCAGCAGCTTAGGGAGCGCTTACAATGAGCAGTTCTTC
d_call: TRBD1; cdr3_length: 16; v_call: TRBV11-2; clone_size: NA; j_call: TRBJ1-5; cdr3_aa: CASSPGGAGSNQPQHF; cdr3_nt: TGTGCCAGCAGCCCAGGGGGCGCGGGTAGCAATCAGCCCCAGCATTTT
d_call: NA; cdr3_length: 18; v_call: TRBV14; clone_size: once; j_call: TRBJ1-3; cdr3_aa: CASSQDSHRSLSGNTIYF; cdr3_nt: TGTGCCAGCAGCCAAGATTCCCACAGGAGCCTCTCTGGAAACACCATATATTTT
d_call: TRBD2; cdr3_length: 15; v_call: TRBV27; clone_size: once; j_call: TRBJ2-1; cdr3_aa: CASSLSGGWYNEQFF; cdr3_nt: TGTGCCAGCAGTCTTAGCGGGGGGTGGTACAATGAGCAGTTCTTC
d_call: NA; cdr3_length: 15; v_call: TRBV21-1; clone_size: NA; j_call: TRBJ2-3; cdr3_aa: CASSSPGGQKDTQYF; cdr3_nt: TGTGCCAGCTCTTCTCCCGGGGGTCAAAAAGATACGCAGTATTTT
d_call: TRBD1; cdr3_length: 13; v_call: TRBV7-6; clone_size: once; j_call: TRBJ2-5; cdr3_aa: CASSVDREETQYF; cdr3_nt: TGTGCCAGCAGCGTGGACAGGGAAGAGACCCAGTACTTC